The text below deals with one TCR beta chain. The primer mix had 60 Vbeta and 13 Jbeta primers. Sequencing used immunoSEQ multiplex PCR; TCRdb keeps in-frame clones, though not all of them. Found here are around 160,000 clones, roughly four fifths of them singletons; the top ten hold 4.1%. This specimen comes from a study of cytomegalovirus exposure and HLA in healthy donors. Study summary: Of all 400 or so donors who were genotyped, roughly 85% belonged to the Caucasian-associated ancestry cluster.

The source material was PBMCs. The TCR was taken from a man in his forties or fifties in good health and CMV-seropositive.

CDR3: CASSLNSAGGPQETQYF. CDR3 DNA: TGTGCCAGCAGCTTAAATTCGGCGGGAGGGCCCCAAGAGACCCAGTACTTC. The V call is TRBV7-3, the J call TRBJ2-5; 9 nucleotides agree with TRBD2. Trimming took 1 base from V and 1 from J; bases not matched to a gene: 7. The germline gives CDR1 SGHTA, CDR2 FQGTGA. The CDR3 runs 17 residues.